This T cell receptor beta chain originates from a study of beta chain features in type 1 diabetes (dated by TCRdb to between 2018 and 2020). With respect to the entire study: No differences in mean age, gender distribution, total cell number or subset yield were found between patients and healthy donors. Across all samples, 107,917,701 sorted cells were examined, and cell number per subset correlated strongly with RNA yield. The study compared TCRB repertoires of sorted circulating CD4+ T cell subsets between recently diagnosed type 1 diabetes patients and matched healthy donors. Regulatory and stem cell-like memory subsets were obtained from only 8 patients and about 8 healthy donors, while naive and central memory subsets were obtained from all 28 donors.

Notes on this clone: What this receptor recognizes is not known. The input lacks base qualities; no much larger clone sits a single base away.

A single peripheral blood draw of approximately 0.11 L on average was collected from each donor into heparinised tubes. Using a panel that included CD45RO, CCR7, CD25, CD127, CD95 and CD27, naive, central memory, regulatory and stem cell-like memory CD4+ T cells were sorted on a BD FACSAria II. A purity above 95% was achieved for all sorted populations. PBMCs were isolated right away by Lymphoprep density gradient centrifugation and were stained directly, without culture. So that batch effects would be minimized, each experiment stained and sorted samples in pairs, pairing one healthy donor with one patient. All of the isolated RNA was reverse transcribed with the High Capacity cDNA Reverse Transcription Kit, so expressed TCRB transcripts were sequenced. Deep immunoSEQ sequencing was performed on naive, central memory and regulatory T cell samples, with an average of approximately 3.9 million total reads per sample. After sorted cells were lysed in RLT buffer, RNA was extracted with DNase-treated RNeasy Micro or Mini kits, with the choice depending on cell number. Each cell subset was processed on its own to prevent cross-contamination, while patient and healthy donor samples were processed together. Using the immunoSEQ multiplex PCR, TCRB sequences were amplified from cDNA into 87-bp fragments spanning the CDR3 region. Sequencing of the amplicons was done on the Illumina HiSeq platform. As for how the authors treated the data: Synthetic template baselines were used to correct PCR bias computationally, reads within Hamming distance 2 were collapsed together, and singletons that could not be merged were discarded. Reads were aligned against IMGT to assign V, D and J genes, CDR3 length and insertions or deletions at six rearrangement sites. Within each subset, clonotype counts were normalized to sorted cell number, and only after that were true diversity and Gini coefficients computed with the tcR R package. The overlap coefficient, calculated on TCRB nucleotide sequences, was used to measure repertoire sharing. Out-of-frame TCRB sequences from naive cells were analyzed as a proxy for the pre-selection repertoire. Drawn from immuneACCESS, this table holds only the in-frame rearrangements with V and J called that TCRdb kept. Clones are partly lost; checked studies trace under half to an unresolved V gene and leave the rest unexplained. The DNA was the basis for D and trimming; V, J and clone size are from that table. Recorded for this sample are 810,000 or so clones; roughly a sixth of them occurred a single time. The ten top clones hold 0.02% to 0.025% of the sample.

Including cysteine and phenylalanine, the CDR3 has 11 amino acids. Just CDR3 DNA is preserved here, 33 bases in frame from base 1. The junction carries 9 bases between V and J, which are trimmed by 6 bases and 3 bases respectively. CDR1 and CDR2, looked up from the germline V gene (reference sequence), are DFQATT and SNEGSKA. What the study reported, not specific to this receptor: At VDJ recombination sites, type 1 diabetes patients had fewer insertions and more deleted nucleotides, which implies abnormalities in thymic rearrangement. In all four CD4+ subsets, TCRB CDR3 length was moderately but significantly shorter in type 1 diabetes patients. Shorter templates might be favored by PCR, yet because patient and control samples were amplified and corrected together, any such skew would affect both groups equally. Because small numbers of individuals were included in the HLA sub-analyses, any influence of HLA type on TCRB rearrangement was left unresolved. Because cDNA rather than genomic DNA was sequenced, highly expressing activated cells could have been over-represented, although no difference in activation and CD3 levels was found between groups. Naive, central memory and regulatory TCRB repertoires appeared more similar among patients than among healthy donors.

The sequence came from a woman under 30 in good health. The specimen sequenced was naive CD4+ T cells from blood. Interpreted using the paper, the cell subset or site label stands for: true naive CD4+ T cells. Recombination connected TRBV20-1 to TRBJ2-7; matching of 5 bases hints at TRBD1 as the D gene. The nucleotide sequence is given as TGCAGTGCCCCGACAGACTACGAGCAGTACTTC. This translates into CSAPTDYEQYF.